Shown below are 21 T cell receptor beta chains from a single sample sequenced in a study of CD8 T cells in Susac syndrome. cDNA came from around 0.5 to 1 ug RNA primed by random hexamers. TCRdb redid the calling of the immunoSEQ multiplex PCR reads with MiXCR, one entry per CDR3 protein. The sample lists about 180,000 distinct CDR3 sequences, about 94% seen once, with approximately 0.099% in the top ten. The sequenced material came from CD4+ T cells from PBMCs. The origin of the receptors is a human donor with Susac syndrome.

The chain couples TRBV5-1 to TRBJ2-1, with D possibly TRBD2 on 5 matching bases. The germline V gene encodes CDR1 SGHRS and CDR2 YFSETQ. This CDR3 is 16 amino acids long. V lost 6 bases and J lost 0, with 16 bases in between. CDR3 DNA sequence: TGCGCCAGCACATACTCCCCGCGGGCCTCCTACAATGAGCAGTTCTTC. This sequence encodes CASTYSPRASYNEQFF.

This clonotype was recorded once. The CDR3 nucleotides read TGCGCCAGCAGCCTCCAGGGGGGGAGGAACACCGGGGAGCTGTTTTTT. Protein sequence: CASSLQGGRNTGELFF. This chain uses TRBV4-3 with TRBJ2-2; possibly TRBD1 or TRBD2 for D (7 bases each). Deletions cut 4 bases from V and 1 base from J, with 13 bases between. Germline CDR1 is LGHNA and CDR2 is YSLEER. The CDR3 covers 16 residues.

The J gene is TRBJ1-2, the V gene TRBV30; D might be TRBD1 (5 bases). The germline CDR1 and CDR2 sequences are GTSNPN and SVGIG (reference sequence). V gave up 4 bases and J gave up 2 bases, with 8 bases separating them. This CDR3 is built from 12 residues. CDR3 sequence reads: CAWNGGNYGYTF. The CDR3 coding sequence is TGTGCCTGGAACGGGGGGAACTATGGCTACACCTTC.

The rearrangement joins TRBV6-1 to TRBJ1-2; D remains ambiguous. Per the germline V gene, CDR1 is MNHNS and CDR2 is SASEGT. Between the trimmed V and J ends, which lost 0 bases and 6 bases, there was a span of 14 bases. This CDR3 comprises 15 residues. This CDR3 is CASSEALGGRNGYTF. The CDR3 coding sequence is TGTGCCAGCAGTGAAGCCCTAGGAGGACGGAATGGCTACACCTTC.

The CDR3 DNA sequence: TGTGCCAGCAGCGTAGTATCAGATCGGCTCTGGGCCAACGTCCTGACTTTC. Its translation is CASSVVSDRLWANVLTF. The chain has TRBV9 and TRBJ2-6; D is undetermined. The germline CDR1 and CDR2 sequences are SGDLS and YYNGEE. This CDR3 contains 17 residues. V lost 0 bases to trimming and J lost 5 bases, with 15 bases between them. Full variable domain (remainder filled in from reference TRBV9 and TRBJ2-6): DSGVTQTPKHLITATGQRVTLRCSPRSGDLSVYWYQQSLDQGLQFLIQYYNGEERAKGNILERFSAQQFPDLHSELNLSSLELGDSALYFCASSVVSDRLWANVLTFGAGSRLTVL.

The CDR3 nucleotides read TGTGCCAGCAGTTCCGAAAGCCCGCAGTTCTTC. Amino acids: CASSSESPQFF. This chain links TRBV12-3 or TRBV12-4 with TRBJ2-1; no reliable D call. This CDR3 comprises 11 residues. Deletions cut 4 bases from V and 12 bases from J, with 10 bases between.

The V call is TRBV5-1, the J call TRBJ2-5; unclear D gene. The CDR3 consists of 11 residues. The ends were cut back, 7 bases at V and 7 bases at J, with 11 bases in the middle. Per the germline V gene, CDR1 is SGHRS and CDR2 is YFSETQ. CDR3 DNA sequence: TGCGCCAGCGGCCCCGAGTCGACCCAGTACTTC. The encoded protein is CASGPESTQYF.

The chain carries TRBV20-1 and TRBJ1-1, with 10 bases that match TRBD1. The V gene end was trimmed by 4 bases and the J gene end by 3 bases; junction bases not matched to a gene: 2. CDR1 DFQATT and CDR2 SNEGSKA come from the germline V gene (reference sequence). The CDR3 spans 13 residues. The CDR3 here is CSATGTGDTEAFF. CDR3 bases: TGCAGTGCTACCGGGACAGGGGACACTGAAGCTTTCTTT.

The V and J genes are TRBV3-1 and TRBJ2-7; tentative D call: TRBD1 (7 bases). Trimming cost V 0 bases and J 8 bases, with 20 bases left between them. This CDR3 is built from 16 residues. Germline CDR1 is LGHDT and CDR2 is YNNKEL (reference sequence). The chain's CDR3 is CASSQDPAGGRPKQYF. CDR3 DNA sequence: TGTGCCAGCAGCCAAGATCCGGCAGGGGGGAGACCGAAGCAGTACTTC.

The V call is TRBV2, the J call TRBJ2-4; D is undetermined. Trimming removed 8 bases from V and 0 bases from J, with 11 bases in between. The CDR3 extends over 14 amino acids. The germline gives CDR1 SNHLY, CDR2 FYNNEI. This CDR3 reads CASEGIGAKNIQYF. In nucleotides, the CDR3 is TGTGCCAGCGAAGGAATAGGAGCCAAAAACATTCAGTACTTC. Variable domain in full (rest from reference TRBV2 and TRBJ2-4): EPEVTQTPSHQVTQMGQEVILRCVPISNHLYFYWYRQILGQKVEFLVSFYNNEISEKSEIFDDQFSVERPDGSNFTLKIRSTKLEDSAMYFCASEGIGAKNIQYFGAGTRLSVL.

This clonotype was picked up one time. This chain joins TRBV20-1 and TRBJ2-1; D is possibly TRBD1 (7 bases). The CDR3 length is 14 residues. Germline V gives CDR1 DFQATT, CDR2 SNEGSKA (reference sequence). Trimming left V 5 bases short and J 6 bases short, with 17 bases between. The CDR3 nucleotides read TGCAGTGCTTTACGACAGGGAGCGGGCAATGAGCAGTTCTTC. Its protein is CSALRQGAGNEQFF.

The V and J genes are TRBV4-2 and TRBJ2-5, with D perhaps TRBD1 (7 bases). The CDR3 has 14 amino acids. Trimming took off 3 bases at V and 5 bases at J, with 13 bases between the two ends. CDR1 LGHNA and CDR2 YNFKEQ come from the germline V gene. Here the CDR3 DNA reads TGTGCCAGCAGCCATGCAGGGGGGATTGAGACCCAGTACTTC. Amino acids: CASSHAGGIETQYF.

The chain has TRBV12-3 or TRBV12-4 and TRBJ2-7; D is ambiguous. Trimming took 5 bases from V and 5 from J, leaving 13 bases between them. The CDR3 has 13 residues. CDR3 in amino acids: CASSRWQIDEQYF. DNA of the CDR3: TGTGCCAGCAGTCGATGGCAGATCGACGAGCAGTACTTC.

The chain has TRBV7-2 and TRBJ1-5, with 8 bases fitting TRBD1. The CDR3 runs 14 residues. CDR1 and CDR2 (germline): SGHTA, FQGNSA. Unmatched junction bases numbered 7, after V lost 3 bases and J lost 9 bases. For the CDR3, the DNA is TGTGCCAGCAGCTTGACAGGGGAGGTTGGGCCCCAGCATTTT. Protein sequence: CASSLTGEVGPQHF.

The gene calls are TRBV13 and TRBJ2-7, with 7 nucleotides matching TRBD2. The CDR3 runs to 14 residues. Germline values: CDR1 PRHDT, CDR2 FYEKMQ (reference sequence). Unmatched junction bases numbered 10, after V lost 5 bases and J lost 6 bases. The CDR3 protein is CASSPVGGVREQYF. As DNA, the CDR3 is TGTGCCAGCAGCCCCGTGGGGGGGGTGCGCGAGCAGTACTTC.

The V and J genes are TRBV4-2 and TRBJ2-5, with D possibly called TRBD1 or TRBD2 (6 bases each). V shed 0 bases and J shed 4 bases, with 18 bases lying between them. This CDR3 has 17 residues. Per germline, CDR1 LGHNA and CDR2 YNFKEQ. CDR3 region: CASSQEWGRGGPETQYF. CDR3 in DNA: TGTGCCAGCAGCCAAGAATGGGGCAGGGGAGGCCCAGAGACCCAGTACTTC.

The CDR3, as DNA: TGTGCCAGCAAGCGGACTAGCGGCCACAATGAGCAGTTCTTC. It specifies CASKRTSGHNEQFF. The chain couples TRBV25-1 to TRBJ2-1; 10 nucleotides agree with TRBD2. Germline V gene data show CDR1 as MGHDK and CDR2 as SYGVNS. This CDR3 spans 14 amino acids. The trim removed 7 bases at V and 5 bases at J, leaving 5 bases unmatched.

The chain combines TRBV5-4 with TRBJ2-7; no reliable D call. Trimming left V 2 bases short and J 0 bases short, with 9 bases between. The CDR3 is 14 amino acids. Germline V gives CDR1 SGHNT, CDR2 YYREEE (reference sequence). The CDR3 region is CASSFDSSSYEQYF. CDR3 in DNA: TGTGCCAGCAGCTTCGACTCGAGCTCCTACGAGCAGTACTTC.

The chain links TRBV20-1 to TRBJ2-1; 11 nucleotides match TRBD2. The germline CDR1 and CDR2 sequences are DFQATT and SNEGSKA (reference sequence). Trimming at V came to 5 bases and at J to 4 bases, leaving 7 bases not matched to a gene. The CDR3 is 15 amino acids. CDR3 coding DNA: TGCAGTGCTCGACAACTAGCGGGAGTTTACAATGAGCAGTTCTTC. Amino acid sequence: CSARQLAGVYNEQFF.

The J gene is TRBJ2-1, the V gene TRBV11-2; D is uncertain. The ends were cut back, 1 base at V and 7 bases at J, with 5 bases in the middle. The CDR3 contains 12 residues. Germline CDR1 SGHAT, CDR2 FQNNGV. This chain's CDR3 is CASSLGPNEQFF. The DNA for the CDR3 is TGTGCCAGCAGCTTAGGGCCGAATGAGCAGTTCTTC.

This chain uses TRBV5-1 with TRBJ2-7, with 9 bases matching TRBD1. Germline V gene data show CDR1 as SGHRS and CDR2 as YFSETQ. This CDR3 spans 15 amino acids. J was trimmed by 4 bases and V by 2 bases; bases with no gene match: 7. In DNA form, the CDR3 reads TGCGCCAGCAGCTTTAAACAGGGGGCTGGATACGAGCAGTACTTC. Encoded protein: CASSFKQGAGYEQYF.